This is a list of T cell receptor beta chains from one sample in a study of CD4 and CD8 cells across lung adenocarcinoma regions. TCRdb re-analysed the PCR reads in MiXCR, keeping a single row per CDR3 protein. The data show tens of thousands of distinct CDR3 sequences, less than 70% seen once. Material for sequencing was CD8+ T cells from the center of a lung tumor. The receptors come from a female donor with lung adenocarcinoma. The CD4 and CD8 labels of this study may be unreliable. Both conserved end residues are part of each CDR3. The order of the fields is J gene, D gene, V gene, clone size, CDR3 protein, CDR3 DNA. The D gene is left open where the match is weak. Clone size, where shown, is once, few, many, or a class for clones that have expanded.

j_call: TRBJ2-1; d_call: -; v_call: TRBV12-3/TRBV12-4; clone_size: many; cdr3_aa: CASSFLDNEQFF; cdr3_nt: TGTGCCAGCAGTTTCCTAGACAATGAGCAGTTCTTC
j_call: TRBJ2-2; d_call: -; v_call: TRBV7-6; clone_size: many; cdr3_aa: CASSLSRVRTGELFF; cdr3_nt: TGTGCCAGCAGCTTAAGCCGGGTACGCACCGGGGAGCTGTTTTTT
j_call: TRBJ2-3; d_call: TRBD1; v_call: TRBV6-1; clone_size: -; cdr3_aa: CASSQLQTGAGNNEQYF; cdr3_nt: TGTGCCAGCAGTCAACTCCAGACAGGGGCGGGGAACAATGAGCAGTATTTT
j_call: TRBJ2-6; d_call: TRBD1; v_call: TRBV12-3/TRBV12-4; clone_size: -; cdr3_aa: CASSRQGSGANVLTF; cdr3_nt: TGTGCCAGCAGTCGACAGGGCTCTGGGGCCAACGTCCTGACTTTC
j_call: TRBJ2-3; d_call: -; v_call: TRBV6-5; clone_size: -; cdr3_aa: CASSFSGVEATNIQYF; cdr3_nt: TGTGCCAGCAGTTTCTCGGGAGTGGAGGCCACAAATATTCAGTATTTT
j_call: TRBJ2-4; d_call: -; v_call: TRBV10-3; clone_size: -; cdr3_aa: CATKVPGHQNTQYF; cdr3_nt: TGTGCCACCAAGGTCCCCGGACACCAAAACACTCAGTACTTC
j_call: TRBJ2-2; d_call: TRBD2; v_call: TRBV7-2; clone_size: medium-sized; cdr3_aa: CASGGLAGVTGELFF; cdr3_nt: TGTGCCAGCGGGGGACTAGCGGGGGTCACCGGGGAGCTGTTTTTT
j_call: TRBJ2-7; d_call: TRBD1; v_call: TRBV4-1; clone_size: once; cdr3_aa: CASNPTDRAYEQYF; cdr3_nt: TGCGCCAGCAATCCGACGGACAGGGCCTACGAGCAGTACTTC
j_call: TRBJ2-6; d_call: -; v_call: TRBV12-3/TRBV12-4; clone_size: -; cdr3_aa: CASSPGGSFRSGANDLTF; cdr3_nt: TGTGCCAGCAGCCCAGGTGGGAGTTTTCGATCTGGGGCCAACGACCTGACCTTC
j_call: TRBJ2-3; d_call: -; v_call: TRBV11-2; clone_size: -; cdr3_aa: CASSLGEDTQYF; cdr3_nt: TGTGCCAGCAGCTTAGGCGAAGATACGCAGTATTTT
j_call: TRBJ2-5; d_call: TRBD1; v_call: TRBV6-1; clone_size: -; cdr3_aa: CASSRDSFGETQYF; cdr3_nt: TGTGCCAGCAGTAGGGACAGCTTTGGGGAGACCCAGTACTTC
j_call: TRBJ2-5; d_call: TRBD1; v_call: TRBV12-3/TRBV12-4; clone_size: many; cdr3_aa: CASSLNRGHGETQYF; cdr3_nt: TGTGCCAGCAGTTTAAACAGGGGGCATGGAGAGACCCAGTACTTC
j_call: TRBJ2-5; d_call: -; v_call: TRBV6-5; clone_size: -; cdr3_aa: CASSYGGMGETQYF; cdr3_nt: TGTGCCAGCAGTTACGGAGGGATGGGGGAGACCCAGTACTTC
j_call: TRBJ2-4; d_call: TRBD1; v_call: TRBV6-5; clone_size: large; cdr3_aa: CASSMPGGQGNIQYF; cdr3_nt: TGTGCCAGCAGTATGCCAGGAGGACAGGGGAACATTCAGTACTTC
j_call: TRBJ2-7; d_call: -; v_call: TRBV27; clone_size: once; cdr3_aa: CASSLLGARAGFYEQYF; cdr3_nt: TGTGCCAGCAGTTTATTAGGGGCCCGGGCGGGATTCTACGAGCAGTACTTC
j_call: TRBJ2-5; d_call: TRBD1; v_call: TRBV10-1; clone_size: -; cdr3_aa: CASSSGTGGKETQYF; cdr3_nt: TGCGCCAGCAGTAGCGGGACAGGGGGCAAAGAGACCCAGTACTTC
j_call: TRBJ2-4; d_call: TRBD2; v_call: TRBV4-1; clone_size: -; cdr3_aa: CASSQVGAGEGRAKNIQYF; cdr3_nt: TGCGCCAGCAGCCAAGTAGGGGCGGGGGAGGGTAGGGCCAAAAACATTCAGTACTTC
j_call: TRBJ2-3; d_call: TRBD1; v_call: TRBV27; clone_size: -; cdr3_aa: CARGQGVGVTDTQYF; cdr3_nt: TGTGCCAGGGGGCAGGGGGTAGGAGTCACAGATACGCAGTATTTT
j_call: TRBJ1-5; d_call: -; v_call: TRBV6-1; clone_size: -; cdr3_aa: CASSAPSGNQPQHF; cdr3_nt: TGTGCCAGCAGTGCTCCTTCTGGAAATCAGCCCCAGCATTTT
j_call: TRBJ2-5; d_call: -; v_call: TRBV27; clone_size: -; cdr3_aa: CASSPGRGRQETQYF; cdr3_nt: TGTGCCAGCAGCCCCGGCAGGGGACGACAAGAGACCCAGTACTTC
j_call: TRBJ2-2; d_call: -; v_call: TRBV27; clone_size: many; cdr3_aa: CASSSPPGVADTGELFF; cdr3_nt: TGTGCCAGCAGTTCCCCCCCGGGGGTAGCGGACACCGGGGAGCTGTTTTTT
j_call: TRBJ2-3; d_call: -; v_call: TRBV25-1; clone_size: once; cdr3_aa: CASSEYVATDEQYF; cdr3_nt: TGTGCCAGCAGTGAATACGTGGCCACAGATGAGCAGTATTTT
j_call: TRBJ1-1; d_call: -; v_call: TRBV6-5; clone_size: few; cdr3_aa: CASSYYVGEGQLGTEAFF; cdr3_nt: TGTGCCAGCAGTTACTATGTCGGGGAGGGGCAATTAGGCACTGAAGCTTTCTTT
j_call: TRBJ2-1; d_call: TRBD2; v_call: TRBV7-9; clone_size: -; cdr3_aa: CASSLGGGRGGAQFF; cdr3_nt: TGTGCCAGCAGCTTAGGAGGGGGGCGGGGGGGTGCGCAGTTCTTC
j_call: TRBJ1-2; d_call: -; v_call: TRBV27; clone_size: -; cdr3_aa: CASSRRSGGYTF; cdr3_nt: TGTGCCAGCAGTCGTCGGTCGGGGGGCTACACCTTC
j_call: TRBJ2-2; d_call: TRBD2; v_call: TRBV4-1; clone_size: few; cdr3_aa: CASSPGTLAGVNTGELFF; cdr3_nt: TGCGCCAGCAGCCCCGGGACCCTAGCGGGAGTAAACACCGGGGAGCTGTTTTTT
j_call: TRBJ2-1; d_call: TRBD1; v_call: TRBV19; clone_size: -; cdr3_aa: CASRGQGVGRDRNEQFF; cdr3_nt: TGTGCCAGTAGGGGACAGGGGGTCGGGCGGGATAGGAATGAGCAGTTCTTC
j_call: TRBJ2-4; d_call: -; v_call: TRBV10-3; clone_size: -; cdr3_aa: CATSELSKETQYF; cdr3_nt: TGTGCCACGAGTGAGTTGAGCAAAGAGACGCAGTACTTC
j_call: TRBJ1-1; d_call: -; v_call: TRBV7-2; clone_size: -; cdr3_aa: CASSWQPYTEAFF; cdr3_nt: TGTGCCAGCAGCTGGCAGCCGTACACTGAAGCTTTCTTT
j_call: TRBJ2-3; d_call: -; v_call: TRBV10-3; clone_size: -; cdr3_aa: CATERDPTDTQYF; cdr3_nt: TGTGCCACCGAGCGTGACCCGACAGATACGCAGTATTTT
j_call: TRBJ2-4; d_call: TRBD2; v_call: TRBV7-2; clone_size: -; cdr3_aa: CASSSQAGGADIQYF; cdr3_nt: TGTGCCAGCAGCTCCCAAGCGGGAGGGGCAGATATTCAGTACTTC
j_call: TRBJ2-1; d_call: TRBD1; v_call: TRBV2; clone_size: -; cdr3_aa: CASRGQAGNEQFF; cdr3_nt: TGTGCCAGCAGGGGACAGGCGGGAAATGAGCAGTTCTTC
j_call: TRBJ1-1; d_call: -; v_call: TRBV7-6; clone_size: few; cdr3_aa: CASSLRTNTEAFF; cdr3_nt: TGTGCCAGCAGCTTACGGACGAACACTGAAGCTTTCTTT
j_call: TRBJ2-5; d_call: -; v_call: TRBV27; clone_size: -; cdr3_aa: CARGTRGRGPETQYF; cdr3_nt: TGTGCCAGGGGGACCCGGGGCCGCGGCCCAGAGACCCAGTACTTT
j_call: TRBJ2-7; d_call: TRBD2; v_call: TRBV4-2; clone_size: -; cdr3_aa: CASGVAGSSYEQYF; cdr3_nt: TGTGCCAGCGGCGTAGCGGGGTCCTCCTACGAGCAGTACTTC
j_call: TRBJ2-3; d_call: -; v_call: TRBV7-3; clone_size: -; cdr3_aa: CASSFMQRRDTQYF; cdr3_nt: TGTGCCAGCAGCTTCATGCAGCGCAGGGATACGCAGTATTTT
j_call: TRBJ2-3; d_call: -; v_call: TRBV6-1; clone_size: few; cdr3_aa: CAGSGGGGPDTQYF; cdr3_nt: TGTGCGGGCAGTGGGGGAGGGGGCCCAGATACGCAGTATTTT
j_call: TRBJ2-4; d_call: -; v_call: TRBV10-2; clone_size: -; cdr3_aa: CATKVRGEEDIQYF; cdr3_nt: TGTGCCACCAAGGTCCGGGGTGAGGAAGACATTCAGTACTTC
j_call: TRBJ2-1; d_call: -; v_call: TRBV4-2; clone_size: few; cdr3_aa: CASSQDQGNEQFF; cdr3_nt: TGTGCCAGCAGCCAAGATCAAGGTAATGAGCAGTTCTTC
j_call: TRBJ2-1; d_call: TRBD1; v_call: TRBV6-5; clone_size: few; cdr3_aa: CASSSPGQGIRNEQFF; cdr3_nt: TGTGCCAGCAGTTCCCCGGGACAGGGTATAAGGAATGAGCAGTTCTTC